This is a list of T cell receptor beta chains from one sample in a study of immune heterogeneity within non-small cell lung tumors. TCRdb reprocessed the multiplex PCR reads via MiXCR and lists one record per CDR3 protein. The sample records some 22,000 distinct CDR3 sequences, approximately 30% being singletons. The sample comprised lung tumor tissue. These receptors were collected from a man aged 35 to 55 with non-small cell lung cancer. CDR3s include the opening cysteine and the closing phenylalanine or tryptophan. A D gene is named only where the DNA matches it firmly. Only part of the rows carry a size: once, few, many, or a class if the clone is expanded.

NA	TRBV12-3/TRBV12-4	NA	TRBJ2-5	CASSLNRQETQYF	TGTGCCAGCAGTTTAAACAGACAAGAGACCCAGTACTTC
NA	TRBV11-2	few	TRBJ1-6	CASSNTGGSPLHF	TGTGCCAGCAGTAACACAGGAGGATCACCCCTCCACTTT
TRBD2	TRBV11-1	many	TRBJ2-3	CASRSTSGRWDDTQYF	TGTGCCAGCAGGTCAACTAGCGGGAGGTGGGATGATACGCAGTATTTT
NA	TRBV5-1	few	TRBJ2-2	CASSLEVSNTGELFF	TGCGCCAGCAGCTTGGAAGTATCGAACACCGGGGAGCTGTTTTTT
NA	TRBV2	many	TRBJ1-2	CASSEGHRYGYTF	TGTGCCAGCAGTGAGGGACACCGCTATGGCTACACCTTC
NA	TRBV10-2	few	TRBJ2-7	CASSGSVEQYF	TGCGCCAGCAGTGGGTCAGTCGAGCAGTACTTC
TRBD1	TRBV5-5	NA	TRBJ2-7	CASSLQGTGYTYEQYF	TGTGCCAGCAGCTTGCAGGGGACAGGATACACCTACGAGCAGTACTTC
TRBD2	TRBV14	many	TRBJ2-7	CASSPQTSAFQRTYEQYF	TGTGCCAGCAGCCCCCAGACTAGCGCCTTTCAGAGGACCTACGAGCAGTACTTC
TRBD2	TRBV12-3/TRBV12-4	many	TRBJ2-7	CASSLLAGERGYEQYF	TGTGCCAGCAGCCTCCTAGCGGGAGAAAGGGGGTACGAGCAGTACTTC
NA	TRBV27	many	TRBJ2-1	CASSLRTASGYNEQFF	TGTGCCAGCAGTCTCAGGACAGCCAGCGGCTACAATGAGCAGTTCTTC
NA	TRBV6-2/TRBV6-3	NA	TRBJ2-2	CASGQRPQRTGELFF	TGTGCCAGCGGTCAACGACCCCAACGCACCGGGGAGCTGTTTTTT
NA	TRBV5-4	many	TRBJ2-7	CASSLEGGYEQYF	TGTGCCAGCAGCTTGGAGGGGGGGTACGAGCAGTACTTC
NA	TRBV9	NA	TRBJ1-2	CASSHTDVNYGYTF	TGTGCCAGCAGCCATACGGACGTCAACTATGGCTACACCTTC
NA	TRBV6-4	NA	TRBJ1-6	CASRVSHHSPLHF	TGTGCCAGCAGAGTCTCCCATCATTCACCCCTCCACTTT
NA	TRBV6-9	NA	TRBJ1-4	CASSYEIATNEKLLF	TGTGCCAGCAGCTACGAGATTGCAACTAATGAAAAACTTTTATTT
NA	TRBV20-1	many	TRBJ1-1	CSAAQGTEAFF	TGCAGTGCGGCCCAGGGCACTGAAGCTTTCTTT
TRBD1	TRBV10-3	few	TRBJ1-2	CAATGGAHYGYTF	TGTGCCGCTACAGGGGGCGCGCACTATGGCTACACCTTC
TRBD1	TRBV7-4	NA	TRBJ2-7	CASIDPGTGGRSPDEQYF	TGTGCCAGCATCGACCCCGGGACAGGGGGCAGAAGTCCGGACGAGCAGTACTTC
TRBD2	TRBV7-9	few	TRBJ2-3	CASSLGSGGSTDTQYF	TGTGCCAGCAGCTTAGGGTCGGGAGGGAGCACAGATACGCAGTATTTT
TRBD1	TRBV9	NA	TRBJ2-6	CASSTGGSGANVLTF	TGTGCCAGCAGCACAGGGGGGTCTGGGGCCAACGTCCTGACTTTC
TRBD2	TRBV19	NA	TRBJ2-1	CASSTPSGTSGRNEQFF	TGTGCCAGTAGTACTCCTTCCGGGACTAGCGGGAGGAATGAGCAGTTCTTC
NA	TRBV12-3/TRBV12-4	many	TRBJ1-2	CASRSGANYGYTF	TGTGCCAGCAGGTCAGGGGCAAACTATGGCTACACCTTC
TRBD1	TRBV20-1	NA	TRBJ2-7	CSARNPGTARDYEQYF	TGCAGTGCTAGAAACCCGGGGACAGCCCGGGACTACGAGCAGTACTTC
TRBD2	TRBV20-1	NA	TRBJ2-3	CSVAGGEGSTDTQYF	TGCAGTGTGGCCGGAGGGGAGGGTAGCACAGATACGCAGTATTTT
NA	TRBV9	NA	TRBJ1-1	CASSVLSVNTEAFF	TGTGCCAGCAGCGTACTCTCAGTGAACACTGAAGCTTTCTTT
NA	TRBV27	medium-sized	TRBJ1-2	CASSRDGRGYGYTF	TGTGCCAGCAGTAGGGACGGACGGGGCTATGGCTACACCTTC
TRBD1	TRBV4-1	many	TRBJ2-1	CASSRHPGQLYNEQFF	TGCGCCAGCAGCCGTCATCCGGGACAGCTTTACAATGAGCAGTTCTTC
NA	TRBV30	NA	TRBJ2-2	CAWSVGNTGEPFF	TGTGCCTGGAGTGTGGGGAACACCGGGGAGCCGTTTTTT
TRBD1	TRBV12-3/TRBV12-4	medium-sized	TRBJ2-3	CASSTGTGTGTDTQYF	TGTGCCAGCAGCACCGGGACAGGGACTGGCACAGATACGCAGTATTTT
NA	TRBV27	medium-sized	TRBJ1-6	CASSFVGNGSPLHF	TGTGCCAGCAGTTTTGTAGGGAATGGGTCACCCCTCCACTTT
TRBD2	TRBV24-1	many	TRBJ2-2	CATSDWPSGEANTGELFF	TGTGCCACCAGTGATTGGCCTAGCGGAGAAGCGAACACCGGGGAGCTGTTTTTT
TRBD2	TRBV30	few	TRBJ2-2	CAFKRTSLTGELFF	TGTGCCTTTAAACGGACTAGCCTCACCGGGGAGCTGTTTTTT
NA	TRBV6-1	medium-sized	TRBJ2-7	CASREDSLMAYEQYF	TGTGCCAGCAGAGAGGACAGTTTAATGGCCTACGAGCAGTACTTC
NA	TRBV14	NA	TRBJ2-3	CASSSLEAGDDTQYF	TGTGCCAGCAGCAGCTTAGAGGCAGGGGATGATACGCAGTATTTT
NA	TRBV10-3	many	TRBJ2-7	CAISDRAHREQYF	TGTGCCATCAGTGATCGGGCCCATAGAGAGCAGTACTTC
TRBD1	TRBV7-2	NA	TRBJ2-7	CASSADRGNEQYF	TGTGCCAGCAGCGCGGACAGGGGGAATGAGCAGTACTTC
NA	TRBV30	many	TRBJ1-1	CAWSGRELNTEAFF	TGTGCCTGGAGTGGGCGGGAACTGAACACTGAAGCTTTCTTT
NA	TRBV6-6	many	TRBJ1-6	CASSYSIRGRSVSPLHF	TGTGCCAGCAGTTACTCGATACGGGGGAGAAGCGTTTCACCCCTCCACTTT
NA	TRBV6-1	many	TRBJ1-6	CASSPDPGNNSPLHF	TGTGCCAGCAGTCCGGACCCCGGGAATAATTCACCCCTCCACTTT
NA	TRBV3-1	NA	TRBJ2-3	CASSQNPTDTQYF	TGTGCCAGCAGCCAAAACCCCACAGATACGCAGTATTTT
NA	TRBV5-1	NA	TRBJ2-5	CASSPRTQRETQYF	TGCGCCAGCAGTCCCCGGACGCAGCGGGAGACCCAGTACTTC
TRBD2	TRBV11-3	NA	TRBJ2-1	CASSLGLAGGPGSKQFF	TGTGCCAGCAGCTTAGGGTTAGCGGGAGGGCCGGGGAGTAAGCAGTTCTTC
NA	TRBV6-1	many	TRBJ2-1	CASRTGGEQFF	TGTGCCAGCAGAACCGGGGGTGAGCAGTTCTTC
NA	TRBV9	NA	TRBJ1-4	CASSVSTGLATNEKLFF	TGTGCCAGCAGCGTTTCGACAGGCCTTGCAACTAATGAAAAACTGTTTTTT
NA	TRBV12-3/TRBV12-4	NA	TRBJ2-3	CASSLARIYTQYF	TGTGCCAGCAGTTTAGCTCGGATCTATACGCAGTATTTT
NA	TRBV19	few	TRBJ1-1	CASTPGGAGFQQAFF	TGTGCCAGTACCCCGGGGGGCGCGGGTTTCCAACAAGCTTTCTTT
TRBD2	TRBV19	many	TRBJ2-3	CASSRGLAGSDTQYF	TGTGCCAGTTCGCGGGGACTAGCGGGGTCAGATACGCAGTATTTT
TRBD1	TRBV13	many	TRBJ1-6	CASSRGQGNSPLHF	TGTGCCAGCAGCCGGGGACAGGGGAATTCACCCCTCCACTTT
TRBD2	TRBV27	NA	TRBJ2-7	CASSLKAPLAGNRVIPYEQYF	TGTGCCAGCAGTTTAAAGGCTCCCCTAGCGGGGAACAGAGTGATCCCCTACGAGCAGTACTTC
NA	TRBV3-2	NA	TRBJ1-2	CASSSHEDREDGYTF	TGTGCCAGCAGCTCTCACGAGGACAGGGAGGATGGCTACACCTTC
NA	TRBV4-2	many	TRBJ1-2	CASSQAQTAGHNYGYTF	TGTGCCAGCAGCCAAGCACAGACGGCAGGGCACAACTATGGCTACACCTTC
NA	TRBV5-1	many	TRBJ1-1	CASSLDTYSTPGAFF	TGCGCCAGCAGCTTGGACACTTATTCCACTCCAGGGGCTTTCTTT
NA	TRBV6-5	few	TRBJ1-1	CASSYSGGEGREAFF	TGTGCCAGCAGTTACTCGGGAGGGGAGGGACGGGAAGCTTTCTTT
TRBD1	TRBV6-2/TRBV6-3	many	TRBJ2-2	CASSERDRALTGELFF	TGTGCCAGCAGCGAGCGTGACAGGGCGCTTACCGGGGAGCTGTTTTTT
TRBD2	TRBV6-2/TRBV6-3	medium-sized	TRBJ2-7	CASSYSGVAGPLEQYF	TGTGCCAGCAGTTACTCGGGGGTAGCGGGGCCTCTCGAGCAGTACTTC
NA	TRBV10-2	NA	TRBJ1-4	CASIDRRSEKLFF	TGCGCCAGCATTGACAGGAGGAGTGAAAAACTGTTTTTT
NA	TRBV27	few	TRBJ2-1	CASSLRDPFLHEQFF	TGTGCCAGCAGTTTGAGGGACCCCTTTTTGCATGAGCAGTTCTTC
TRBD2	TRBV3-1	many	TRBJ2-3	CASSSGRGDADTQYF	TGTGCCAGCTCTAGCGGGAGAGGGGACGCAGATACGCAGTATTTT
NA	TRBV7-2	many	TRBJ1-3	CASSYREGGNTIYF	TGTGCCAGCAGCTATAGAGAGGGCGGAAACACCATATATTTT
TRBD1	TRBV19	few	TRBJ2-1	CATRTGGRNEQFF	TGTGCCACGAGGACAGGGGGCAGGAATGAGCAGTTCTTC